Shown below are 30 T cell receptor beta chains from a single sample sequenced in a study of OX40 agonist ivuxolimab in advanced cancers. Assay used: immunoSEQ multiplex PCR; TCRdb lists only in-frame clones, some missing. The table includes roughly 80,000 clones, about 80% detected once. The sequencing here drew on CD4+ or CD8+ T cells sorted from blood, taken in a trial of the OX40 agonist ivuxolimab. Receptor source: an adult with an advanced solid tumor such as melanoma, head and neck, liver or kidney cancer.

This chain connects TRBV30 to TRBJ1-3; tentatively, D is TRBD1 (6 bases). V lost 6 bases, J lost 4 bases, and 16 bases lay in between. CDR3 length equals 14 residues. Germline V gene data show CDR1 as GTSNPN and CDR2 as SVGIG (reference sequence). The CDR3 region has the DNA TGTGCCTGCTTGGCGGGGGGGACAGGAAACACCATATATTTT. Its protein is CACLAGGTGNTIYF.

The chain is built from TRBV5-1 and TRBJ2-3, with D perhaps TRBD1 or TRBD2 (6 bases each). Germline-derived CDR1 and CDR2 are SGHRS and YFSETQ. This CDR3 has 16 amino acids. The V gene lost 0 bases and the J gene lost 0 bases, with 11 bases spanning the gap. The CDR3 protein is CASSLGQGTSTDTQYF. Here the CDR3 DNA reads TGCGCCAGCAGCTTGGGGCAGGGGACTAGCACAGATACGCAGTATTTT.

The genes are TRBV5-4 and TRBJ1-2; no definite D call. This CDR3 spans 14 amino acids. The germline V gene has CDR1 SGHNT and CDR2 YYREEE (reference sequence). V was cut by 0 bases and J by 2 bases, with 8 bases left in between. The CDR3 region has the DNA TGTGCCAGCAGCTTGGTGCGGGAGAACTATGGCTACACCTTC. Translated: CASSLVRENYGYTF.

The chain combines TRBV30 with TRBJ2-7; D gene ambiguous. V lost 0 bases to trimming and J lost 3 bases, with 9 bases between them. Germline loops: CDR1 GTSNPN, CDR2 SVGIG (reference sequence). This CDR3 contains 13 residues. CDR3: CAWSVDENYEQYF. The CDR3 DNA is TGTGCCTGGAGTGTAGATGAGAACTACGAGCAGTACTTC. Combining the CDR3 with reference TRBV30 and TRBJ2-7 gives the whole variable domain SQTIHQWPATLVQPVGSPLSLECTVEGTSNPNLYWYRQAAGRGLQLLFYSVGIGQISSEVPQNLSASRPQDRQFILSSKKLLLSDSGFYLCAWSVDENYEQYFGPGTRLTVT.

V and J are TRBV7-2 and TRBJ2-2; TRBD1 agrees at 9 bases. The CDR3 length is 15 residues. Looked up from germline, CDR1 is SGHTA and CDR2 is FQGNSA. The J segment lost 1 base and the V segment lost 5 bases, leaving 2 bases of the junction unmatched. CDR3 nucleotides: TGTGCCAGCAGCAAGGACAGGGGGAACACCGGGGAGCTGTTTTTT. Its protein is CASSKDRGNTGELFF.

This chain joins TRBV27 and TRBJ2-1; 10 positions match TRBD2. The length of the CDR3 is 17 residues. V lost 1 base and J lost 3; bases outside the gene matches: 6. Germline lookup yields CDR1 MNHEY and CDR2 SMNVEV (reference sequence). CDR3 protein: CASSLFTSGVNYNEQFF. CDR3 coding DNA: TGTGCCAGCAGTTTATTTACTAGCGGGGTTAACTACAATGAGCAGTTCTTC.

This clone was picked up one time. The V and J genes are TRBV9 and TRBJ2-3, with D unresolved. The germline gives CDR1 SGDLS, CDR2 YYNGEE. The CDR3 has 16 amino acids. V lost 4 bases to trimming and J lost 9 bases, with 24 bases between them. Here the CDR3 reads CASSINSGDKWVTQYF. Here the CDR3 DNA reads TGTGCCAGCAGCATCAATTCAGGAGATAAATGGGTGACGCAGTATTTT.

This rearrangement joins TRBV5-1 to TRBJ1-1; D is uncertain. V dropped 1 base and J dropped 4 bases, with 8 bases sitting between them. The CDR3 is 13 residues long. Germline loops: CDR1 SGHRS, CDR2 YFSETQ. CDR3: CASSLYWGTEAFF. CDR3 nucleotides: TGCGCCAGCAGCTTGTATTGGGGCACTGAAGCTTTCTTT.

The chain uses TRBV4-2 and TRBJ1-2; D remains unclear. The germline CDR1 and CDR2 sequences are LGHNA and YNFKEQ. The V and J ends lost 1 base and 8 bases respectively, with 17 bases between them. The CDR3 loop spans 15 amino acids. The CDR3 DNA reads TGTGCCAGCAGCCAAGTAACTGATGTTGTTCAGGGCTACACCTTC. The encoded protein is CASSQVTDVVQGYTF.

In its sample, this clone was seen once. The CDR3 DNA follows: TGCGCCAGCAGCTTGCGGCAGGGGGTCGATTCACCCCTCCACTTT. It yields the protein CASSLRQGVDSPLHF. The rearrangement uses TRBV5-1 and TRBJ1-6, with TRBD1 identical over 7 bases. The length of the CDR3 is 15 residues. V lost 1 base and J lost 8; bases outside the gene matches: 6. The germline V gene has CDR1 SGHRS and CDR2 YFSETQ. The complete variable domain, with remaining parts taken from reference TRBV5-1 and TRBJ1-6, reads KAGVTQTPRYLIKTRGQQVTLSCSPISGHRSVSWYQQTPGQGLQFLFEYFSETQRNKGNFPGRFSGRQFSNSRSEMNVSTLELGDSALYLCASSLRQGVDSPLHFGNGTRLTVT.

The rearrangement joins TRBV11-2 to TRBJ2-1; D is perhaps TRBD2 (5 bases). This CDR3 has 18 residues. Trimming took 0 bases from V and 0 from J, leaving 15 bases between them. Germline CDR1 SGHAT, CDR2 FQNNGV. CDR3 nucleotide sequence: TGTGCCAGCAGCTTAGAGCCCGACTACCACAGCTCCTACAATGAGCAGTTCTTC. This gives the protein CASSLEPDYHSSYNEQFF. Based on the CDR3 plus reference TRBV11-2 and TRBJ2-1, the full variable domain is EAGVAQSPRYKIIEKRQSVAFWCNPISGHATLYWYQQILGQGPKLLIQFQNNGVVDDSQLPKDRFSAERLKGVDSTLKIQPAKLEDSAVYLCASSLEPDYHSSYNEQFFGPGTRLTVL.

The chain has TRBV4-1 and TRBJ2-3; tentative D call: TRBD1 (6 bases). Trimming removed 3 bases at V and 7 bases at J, with 14 bases between. Germline lookup yields CDR1 MGHRA and CDR2 YSYEKL. The CDR3 is 14 amino acids. The CDR3 DNA follows: TGCGCCAGCAGCCAGACCGGGACACCGAATACGCAGTATTTT. Protein: CASSQTGTPNTQYF.

This sequence joins TRBV7-3 and TRBJ1-2; TRBD1 matches at 8 bases. V lost 5 bases and J lost 8; bases outside the gene matches: 7. The CDR3 is 13 amino acids. Germline CDR1 SGHTA, CDR2 FQGTGA. In DNA, the CDR3 is TGTGCCAGCAGCCCCTTGACAGGGGTCGGCTACACCTTC. Translation: CASSPLTGVGYTF.

The chain has TRBV29-1 and TRBJ2-1; the match to TRBD1 covers 9 bases. V lost 3 bases, J lost 8 bases, and 8 bases stayed unmatched. This CDR3 contains 14 residues. CDR1 is SQVTM and CDR2 is ANQGSEA in the germline V gene. As DNA, the CDR3 is TGCAGCGTTGAGGGACAGGGAGTTCGATATGAGCAGTTCTTC. This codes for CSVEGQGVRYEQFF.

The V gene is TRBV29-1, the J gene TRBJ1-2; 9 nucleotides align to TRBD1. Germline V gene lookup returns CDR1 SQVTM and CDR2 ANQGSEA. This CDR3 spans 13 amino acids. After removal of 5 bases from V and 1 base from J, the junction contained 2 bases not matched to a gene. The CDR3 DNA reads TGCAGCGTTCGACAGGGGGGTAACTATGGCTACACCTTC. The encoded protein is CSVRQGGNYGYTF.

CDR3 nucleotides: TGTGCCAGCAGCTTAGAGCGGGGGGCAGTCTATGGCTACACCTTC. It yields the protein CASSLERGAVYGYTF. V and J are TRBV11-2 and TRBJ1-2; weak D call: TRBD1 (6 bases). This CDR3 contains 15 residues. V lost 0 bases and J lost 4, with 12 bases in between. Germline V lookup: CDR1 SGHAT, CDR2 FQNNGV.

This clone was observed once. The CDR3 nucleotides read TGTGCCAGCAGCTTACGTGGGGTCCAAGAGACCCAGTACTTC. Its protein is CASSLRGVQETQYF. The rearrangement joins TRBV11-2 to TRBJ2-5; D not certain. The CDR3 extends over 14 amino acids. Trimming cost V 2 bases and J 1 base, with 8 bases left between them. Germline V lookup: CDR1 SGHAT, CDR2 FQNNGV. Looking up the rest from reference TRBV11-2 and TRBJ2-5 gives the full variable domain: EAGVAQSPRYKIIEKRQSVAFWCNPISGHATLYWYQQILGQGPKLLIQFQNNGVVDDSQLPKDRFSAERLKGVDSTLKIQPAKLEDSAVYLCASSLRGVQETQYFGPGTRLLVL.

This clone was observed once. The chain carries TRBV6-5 and TRBJ2-1; TRBD1 aligns across 10 bases. With V trimmed by 6 bases and J by 4 bases, 6 bases remained unmatched. The CDR3 runs 15 residues. CDR1 is MNHEY, CDR2 SVGAGI, per germline. CDR3 DNA sequence: TGTGCCAGCAGGCAGACAGGGGGCCAGTACAATGAGCAGTTCTTC. This translates into CASRQTGGQYNEQFF.

The CDR3 DNA reads TGTGCCAGCAGCTACCCAGGGGGCCTCGGCTACACCTTC. It codes for CASSYPGGLGYTF. V and J are TRBV7-9 and TRBJ1-2, with 8 bases lining up with TRBD1. Germline CDR1 is SEHNR and CDR2 is FQNEAQ (reference sequence). The trim removed 4 bases at V and 8 bases at J, leaving 6 bases unmatched. This CDR3 has 13 residues.

This chain uses TRBV7-9 with TRBJ1-1, with D unresolved. The CDR3 runs to 15 residues. Trimming shortened V by 5 bases and J by 4 bases, and 17 bases separated the two germline ends. Germline V gene data show CDR1 as SEHNR and CDR2 as FQNEAQ (reference sequence). Here the CDR3 reads CASSPGRIGSTEAFF. CDR3 coding DNA: TGTGCCAGCAGCCCGGGAAGGATAGGGTCCACTGAAGCTTTCTTT.

The V and J genes are TRBV5-4 and TRBJ1-2, with D tentatively TRBD1 (6 bases). The germline CDR1 and CDR2 sequences are SGHNT and YYREEE (reference sequence). The V and J ends lost 0 bases and 5 bases respectively, with 11 bases between them. The CDR3 length is 14 residues. The CDR3 DNA is TGTGCCAGCAGCTTGGCAGCAGGGGAGTATGGCTACACCTTC. It codes for CASSLAAGEYGYTF.

The CDR3 coding sequence is TGTGCCAGCAGCTTAGATGGCAAGGGGGTCGATGAAGCTTTCTTT. Its translation: CASSLDGKGVDEAFF. The chain uses TRBV11-3 and TRBJ1-1; a possible D gene is TRBD1 (6 bases). Germline V gene lookup returns CDR1 SGHNT and CDR2 YENEEA. The CDR3 consists of 15 residues. Trimming shortened V by 0 bases and J by 7 bases, and 15 bases separated the two germline ends.

The J gene is TRBJ2-1, the V gene TRBV19; TRBD2 is a possible D gene (5 bases). CDR1 and CDR2 (germline): LNHDA, SQIVND (reference sequence). V lost 6 bases and J 10 bases, leaving 19 bases between the germline ends. The CDR3 sequence is 14 residues long. This CDR3 reads CASSQTTTSTEQFF. Written as DNA, the CDR3 is TGTGCCAGTAGCCAAACCACCACTAGTACCGAGCAGTTCTTC. The full variable domain, rest sourced from reference TRBV19 and TRBJ2-1, is DGGITQSPKYLFRKEGQNVTLSCEQNLNHDAMYWYRQDPGQGLRLIYYSQIVNDFQKGDIAEGYSVSREKKESFPLTVTSAQKNPTAFYLCASSQTTTSTEQFFGPGTRLTVL.

The chain joins TRBV19 to TRBJ1-2; TRBD1 agrees at 8 bases. Germline-derived CDR1 and CDR2 are LNHDA and SQIVND (reference sequence). The CDR3 has 14 amino acids. After removal of 3 bases from V and 7 bases from J, the junction contained 7 bases not matched to a gene. CDR3 coding DNA: TGTGCCAGTAGTATCCGGCAGGGGGCCTTTGGCTACACCTTC. It codes for CASSIRQGAFGYTF.

The rearrangement joins TRBV6-6 to TRBJ2-5; D is possibly TRBD1 or TRBD2 (5 bases each). Per the germline V gene, CDR1 is MNHNY and CDR2 is SVGAGI (reference sequence). The V end was cut by 4 bases, the J end by 5 bases, with 14 bases between. The CDR3 spans 14 residues. This CDR3 is CASSSRELVETQYF. As DNA, the CDR3 is TGTGCCAGCAGTTCCAGGGAGTTAGTTGAGACCCAGTACTTC.

The chain employs TRBV15 and TRBJ1-5; D unclear. V lost 8 bases to trimming and J lost 4 bases, with 12 bases between them. The length of the CDR3 is 13 residues. Germline assignment: CDR1 LNHNV and CDR2 YYDKDF (reference sequence). The CDR3 protein is CATSREPNQPQHF. CDR3 nucleotide sequence: TGTGCCACCTCCCGCGAGCCTAATCAGCCCCAGCATTTT. Drawing the rest from reference TRBV15 and TRBJ1-5, the complete variable domain is DAMVIQNPRYQVTQFGKPVTLSCSQTLNHNVMYWYQQKSSQAPKLLFHYYDKDFNNEADTPDNFQSRRPNTSFCFLDIRSPGLGDTAMYLCATSREPNQPQHFGDGTRLSIL.

This chain links TRBV11-2 with TRBJ1-1; no firm D call. CDR3 length equals 15 residues. V was pared by 5 bases and J by 0 bases, with 13 bases between. Germline assignment: CDR1 SGHAT and CDR2 FQNNGV. The CDR3 DNA reads TGTGCCAGCAGCCTCCTCGTCGGGGTGAACACTGAAGCTTTCTTT. Its translation is CASSLLVGVNTEAFF.

The chain employs TRBV27 and TRBJ1-2, with TRBD1 identical over 8 bases. The CDR3 spans 17 residues. V trimming: 2 bases; J trimming: 0 bases; junction bases outside the gene matches: 8. The V gene's germline CDR1 is MNHEY and CDR2 SMNVEV (reference sequence). The CDR3 nucleotides are TGTGCCAGCAGTTTAAGACAGGGGCCACTCCCTAACTATGGCTACACCTTC. Encoded protein: CASSLRQGPLPNYGYTF.

The J gene is TRBJ2-3, the V gene TRBV5-4; D remains unclear. Trimming cost V 4 bases and J 5 bases, with 11 bases left between them. There are 13 residues in the CDR3. CDR1 is SGHNT, CDR2 YYREEE, per germline (reference sequence). The CDR3 region is CASSARLGDTQYF. The CDR3 nucleotides read TGTGCCAGCAGCGCCAGACTTGGAGATACGCAGTATTTT.

The chain recombines TRBV30 with TRBJ1-2; D remains ambiguous. Germline CDR1 and CDR2: GTSNPN and SVGIG (reference sequence). V dropped 4 bases and J dropped 6 bases, with 15 bases sitting between them. This CDR3 comprises 13 residues. DNA for the CDR3: TGTGCCTGGATGTCGGGGTTCACAGATGGCTACACCTTC. Its protein is CAWMSGFTDGYTF.